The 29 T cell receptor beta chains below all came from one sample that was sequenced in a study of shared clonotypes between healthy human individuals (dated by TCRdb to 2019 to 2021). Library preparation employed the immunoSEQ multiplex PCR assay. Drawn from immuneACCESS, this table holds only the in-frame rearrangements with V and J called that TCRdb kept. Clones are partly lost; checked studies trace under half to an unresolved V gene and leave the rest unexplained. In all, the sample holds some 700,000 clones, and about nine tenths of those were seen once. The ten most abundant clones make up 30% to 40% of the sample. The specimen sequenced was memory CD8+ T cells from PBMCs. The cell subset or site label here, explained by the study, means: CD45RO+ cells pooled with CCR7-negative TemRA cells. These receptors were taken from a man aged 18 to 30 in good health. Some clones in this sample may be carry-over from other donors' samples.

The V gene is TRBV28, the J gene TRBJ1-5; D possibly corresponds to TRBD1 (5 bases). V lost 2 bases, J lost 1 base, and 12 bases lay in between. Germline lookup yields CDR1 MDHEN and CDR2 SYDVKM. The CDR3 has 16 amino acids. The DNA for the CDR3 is TGTGCCAGCAGTTTAATGGGGCAGGGAAGCAATCAGCCCCAGCATTTT. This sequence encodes CASSLMGQGSNQPQHF.

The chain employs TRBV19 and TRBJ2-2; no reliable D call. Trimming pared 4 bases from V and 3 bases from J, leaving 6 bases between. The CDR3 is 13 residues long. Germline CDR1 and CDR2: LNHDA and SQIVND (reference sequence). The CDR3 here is CASSKADTGELFF. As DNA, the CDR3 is TGTGCCAGTAGTAAGGCAGACACCGGGGAGCTGTTTTTT.

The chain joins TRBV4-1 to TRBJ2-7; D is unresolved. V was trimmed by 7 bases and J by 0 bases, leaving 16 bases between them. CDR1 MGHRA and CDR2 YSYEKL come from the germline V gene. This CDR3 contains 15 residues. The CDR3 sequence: CASMPHPSSSYEQYF. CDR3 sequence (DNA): TGCGCCAGCATGCCCCACCCGTCGAGCTCCTACGAGCAGTACTTC.

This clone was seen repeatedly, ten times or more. The DNA for the CDR3 is TGTGCCACCCAGACAGGTTGGGACTCAGATACGCAGTATTTT. It encodes CATQTGWDSDTQYF. This chain connects TRBV15 to TRBJ2-3; D is tentatively TRBD1 or TRBD2 (6 bases each). Trimming left V 8 bases short and J 4 bases short, with 16 bases between. This CDR3 is built from 14 residues. Germline V lookup: CDR1 LNHNV, CDR2 YYDKDF (reference sequence). The full variable domain, in which reference TRBV15 and TRBJ2-3 provide the parts outside the CDR3, is DAMVIQNPRYQVTQFGKPVTLSCSQTLNHNVMYWYQQKSSQAPKLLFHYYDKDFNNEADTPDNFQSRRPNTSFCFLDIRSPGLGDTAMYLCATQTGWDSDTQYFGPGTRLTVL.

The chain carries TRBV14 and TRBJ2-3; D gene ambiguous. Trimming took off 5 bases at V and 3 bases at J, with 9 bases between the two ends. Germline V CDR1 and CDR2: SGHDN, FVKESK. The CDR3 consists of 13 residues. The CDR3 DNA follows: TGTGCCAGCAGCGCCAGTCTGACAGATACGCAGTATTTT. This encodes CASSASLTDTQYF.

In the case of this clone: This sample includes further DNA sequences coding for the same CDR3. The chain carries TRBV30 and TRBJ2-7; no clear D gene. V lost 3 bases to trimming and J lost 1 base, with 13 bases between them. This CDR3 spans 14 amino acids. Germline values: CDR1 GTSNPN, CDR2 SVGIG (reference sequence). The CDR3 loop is CAWRNAHESYEQYF. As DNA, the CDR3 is TGTGCCTGGAGGAATGCCCACGAATCCTACGAGCAGTACTTC.

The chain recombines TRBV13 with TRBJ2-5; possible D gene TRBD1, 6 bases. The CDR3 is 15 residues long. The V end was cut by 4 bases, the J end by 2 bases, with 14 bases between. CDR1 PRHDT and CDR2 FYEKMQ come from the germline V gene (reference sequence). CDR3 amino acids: CASSSRTELQETQYF. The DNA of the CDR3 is TGTGCCAGCAGCTCTAGGACAGAATTACAAGAGACCCAGTACTTC.

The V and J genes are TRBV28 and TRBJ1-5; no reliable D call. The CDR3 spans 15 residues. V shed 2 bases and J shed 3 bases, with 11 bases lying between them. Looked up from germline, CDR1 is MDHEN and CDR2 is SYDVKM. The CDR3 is CASSLSYLYNQPQHF. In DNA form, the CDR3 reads TGTGCCAGCAGTTTAAGTTACCTATACAATCAGCCCCAGCATTTT.

The CDR3 DNA reads TGTGCCAGCAGCTACCGGTCGGGGGGGCGAGAGACCCAGTACTTC. Its translation is CASSYRSGGRETQYF. The J gene is TRBJ2-5, the V gene TRBV7-9; 8 bases fit TRBD2. Germline V lookup: CDR1 SEHNR, CDR2 FQNEAQ (reference sequence). After removal of 4 bases from V and 4 bases from J, the junction contained 8 bases not matched to a gene. This CDR3 contains 15 residues.

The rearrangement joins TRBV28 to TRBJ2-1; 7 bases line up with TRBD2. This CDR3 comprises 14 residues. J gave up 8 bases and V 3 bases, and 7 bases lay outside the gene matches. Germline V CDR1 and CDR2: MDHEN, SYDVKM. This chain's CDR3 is CASSFSPGGDEQFF. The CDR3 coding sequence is TGTGCCAGCAGTTTCAGCCCGGGAGGTGATGAGCAGTTCTTC.

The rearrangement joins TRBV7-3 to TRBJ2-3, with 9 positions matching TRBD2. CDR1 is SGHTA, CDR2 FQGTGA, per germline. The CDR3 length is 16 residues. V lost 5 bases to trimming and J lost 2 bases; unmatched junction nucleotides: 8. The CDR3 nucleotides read TGTGCCAGCAGCGGAATACTAGCGGGCCTCACAGATACGCAGTATTTT. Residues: CASSGILAGLTDTQYF.

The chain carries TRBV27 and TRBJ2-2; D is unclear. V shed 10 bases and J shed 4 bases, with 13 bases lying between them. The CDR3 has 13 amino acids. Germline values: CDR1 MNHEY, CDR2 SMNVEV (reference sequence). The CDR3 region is CANLDPTTGELFF. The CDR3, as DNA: TGTGCCAACCTGGACCCTACCACCGGGGAGCTGTTTTTT.

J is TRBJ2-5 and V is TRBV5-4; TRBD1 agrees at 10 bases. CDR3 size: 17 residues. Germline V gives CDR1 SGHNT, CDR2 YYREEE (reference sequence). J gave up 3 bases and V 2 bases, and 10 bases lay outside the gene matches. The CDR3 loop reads CASSFPLTGGTEETQYF. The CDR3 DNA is TGTGCCAGCAGCTTCCCTCTGACAGGGGGCACGGAAGAGACCCAGTACTTC.

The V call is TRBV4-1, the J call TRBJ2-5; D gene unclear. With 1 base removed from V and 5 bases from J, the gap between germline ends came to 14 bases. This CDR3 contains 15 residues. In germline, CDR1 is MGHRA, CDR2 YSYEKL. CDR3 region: CASSQAVSLAETQYF. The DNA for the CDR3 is TGCGCCAGCAGCCAAGCAGTTTCGTTGGCGGAGACCCAGTACTTC.

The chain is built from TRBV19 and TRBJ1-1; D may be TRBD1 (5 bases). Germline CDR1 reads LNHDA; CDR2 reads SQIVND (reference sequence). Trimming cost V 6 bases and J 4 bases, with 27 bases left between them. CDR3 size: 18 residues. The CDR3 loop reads CASRTIYTPRGGTTEAFF. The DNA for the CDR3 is TGTGCCAGTAGAACGATCTATACCCCGAGGGGAGGTACCACTGAAGCTTTCTTT.

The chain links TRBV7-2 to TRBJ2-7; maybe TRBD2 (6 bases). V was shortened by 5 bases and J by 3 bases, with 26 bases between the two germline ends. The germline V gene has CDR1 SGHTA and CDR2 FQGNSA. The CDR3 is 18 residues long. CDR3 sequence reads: CASSATGLGVGGRYEQYF. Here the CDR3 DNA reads TGTGCCAGCAGCGCAACGGGACTCGGTGTAGGAGGACGCTACGAGCAGTACTTC.

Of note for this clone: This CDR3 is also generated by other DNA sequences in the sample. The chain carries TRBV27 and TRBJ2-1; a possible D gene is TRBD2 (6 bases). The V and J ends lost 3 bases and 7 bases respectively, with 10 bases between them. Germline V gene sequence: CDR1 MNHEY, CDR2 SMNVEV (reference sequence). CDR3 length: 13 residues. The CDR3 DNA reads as TGTGCCAGCAGTTTGGGAGGCGGGAATGAGCAGTTCTTC. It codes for CASSLGGGNEQFF.

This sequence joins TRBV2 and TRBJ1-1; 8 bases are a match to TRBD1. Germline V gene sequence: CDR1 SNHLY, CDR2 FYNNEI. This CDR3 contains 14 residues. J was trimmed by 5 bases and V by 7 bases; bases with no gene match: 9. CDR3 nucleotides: TGTGCCAGCACCCAAGGGACAGGCGGAACTGAAGCTTTCTTT. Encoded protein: CASTQGTGGTEAFF.

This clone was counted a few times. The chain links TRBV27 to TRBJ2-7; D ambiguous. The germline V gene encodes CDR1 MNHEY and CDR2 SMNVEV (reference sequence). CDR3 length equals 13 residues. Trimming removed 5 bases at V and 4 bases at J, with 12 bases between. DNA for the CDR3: TGTGCCAGCAGTCCGCGAACACAGTACGAGCAGTACTTC. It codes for CASSPRTQYEQYF.

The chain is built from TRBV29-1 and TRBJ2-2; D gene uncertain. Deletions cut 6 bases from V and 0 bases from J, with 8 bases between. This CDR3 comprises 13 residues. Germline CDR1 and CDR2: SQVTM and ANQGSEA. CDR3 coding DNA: TGCAGCGTCTGGCAGGCGAACACCGGGGAGCTGTTTTTT. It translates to CSVWQANTGELFF.

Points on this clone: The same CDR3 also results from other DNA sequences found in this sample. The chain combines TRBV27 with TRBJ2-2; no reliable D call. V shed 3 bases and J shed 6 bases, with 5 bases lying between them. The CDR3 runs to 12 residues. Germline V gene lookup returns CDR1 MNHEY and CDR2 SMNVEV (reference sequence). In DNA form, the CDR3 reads TGTGCCAGCAGTTTCCTGGCCGGGGAGCTGTTTTTT. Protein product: CASSFLAGELFF.

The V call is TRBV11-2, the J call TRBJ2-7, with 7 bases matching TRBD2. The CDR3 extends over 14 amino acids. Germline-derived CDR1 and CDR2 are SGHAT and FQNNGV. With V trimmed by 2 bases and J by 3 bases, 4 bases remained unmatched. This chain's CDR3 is CASSLLAEGYEQYF. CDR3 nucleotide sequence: TGTGCCAGCAGCTTACTAGCGGAGGGCTACGAGCAGTACTTC.

CDR3 DNA: TGTGCCAGCAGTTACTCGATCGCAACCGGGGAGCTGTTTTTT. Translating it yields CASSYSIATGELFF. J is TRBJ2-2 and V is TRBV6-5; D is unresolved. The ends were cut back, 0 bases at V and 5 bases at J, with 7 bases in the middle. This CDR3 has 14 residues. The germline V gene has CDR1 MNHEY and CDR2 SVGAGI.

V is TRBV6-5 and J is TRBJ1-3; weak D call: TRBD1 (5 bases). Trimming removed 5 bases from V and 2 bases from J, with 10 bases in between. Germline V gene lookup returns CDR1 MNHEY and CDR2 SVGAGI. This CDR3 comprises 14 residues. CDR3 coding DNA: TGTGCCAGCAGTGACAGAGGCGCTGGAAACACCATATATTTT. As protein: CASSDRGAGNTIYF.

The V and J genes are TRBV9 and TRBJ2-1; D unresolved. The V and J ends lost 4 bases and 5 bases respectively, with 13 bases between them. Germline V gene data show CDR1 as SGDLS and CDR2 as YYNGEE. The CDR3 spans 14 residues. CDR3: CASSPRHRNNEQFF. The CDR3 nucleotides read TGTGCCAGCAGCCCGAGACACAGAAACAATGAGCAGTTCTTC.

The CDR3 region has the DNA TGTGCCAGCAGCGTAGCGGGGACTACCGTGGACGAGCAGTACTTC. It encodes CASSVAGTTVDEQYF. The chain has TRBV9 and TRBJ2-7, with TRBD2 identical over 7 bases. V shed 0 bases, J shed 5 bases, and the junction held 8 bases outside the gene matches. This CDR3 has 15 residues. Looked up from germline, CDR1 is SGDLS and CDR2 is YYNGEE. Full variable domain (remainder filled in from reference TRBV9 and TRBJ2-7): DSGVTQTPKHLITATGQRVTLRCSPRSGDLSVYWYQQSLDQGLQFLIQYYNGEERAKGNILERFSAQQFPDLHSELNLSSLELGDSALYFCASSVAGTTVDEQYFGPGTRLTVT.

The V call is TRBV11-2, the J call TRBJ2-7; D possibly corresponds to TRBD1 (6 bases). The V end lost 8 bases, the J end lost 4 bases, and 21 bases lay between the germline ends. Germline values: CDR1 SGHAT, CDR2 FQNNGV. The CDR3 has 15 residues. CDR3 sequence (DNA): TGTGCCAGCGCCCTGGGCTACAGGGTGTGGTACGAGCAGTACTTC. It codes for CASALGYRVWYEQYF.

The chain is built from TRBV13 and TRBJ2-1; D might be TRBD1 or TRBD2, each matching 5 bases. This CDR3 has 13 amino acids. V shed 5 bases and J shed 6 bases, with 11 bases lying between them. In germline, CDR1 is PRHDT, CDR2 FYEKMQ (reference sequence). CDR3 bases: TGTGCCAGCAGCCTTCAGAGGGGCAATGAGCAGTTCTTC. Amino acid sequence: CASSLQRGNEQFF.

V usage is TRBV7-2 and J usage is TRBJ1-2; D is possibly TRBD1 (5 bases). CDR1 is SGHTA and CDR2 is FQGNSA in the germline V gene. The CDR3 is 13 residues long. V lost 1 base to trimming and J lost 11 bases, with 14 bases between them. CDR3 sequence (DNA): TGTGCCAGCAGCTTAGGCGGGGCCCTTAGTTACACCTTC. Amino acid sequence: CASSLGGALSYTF.